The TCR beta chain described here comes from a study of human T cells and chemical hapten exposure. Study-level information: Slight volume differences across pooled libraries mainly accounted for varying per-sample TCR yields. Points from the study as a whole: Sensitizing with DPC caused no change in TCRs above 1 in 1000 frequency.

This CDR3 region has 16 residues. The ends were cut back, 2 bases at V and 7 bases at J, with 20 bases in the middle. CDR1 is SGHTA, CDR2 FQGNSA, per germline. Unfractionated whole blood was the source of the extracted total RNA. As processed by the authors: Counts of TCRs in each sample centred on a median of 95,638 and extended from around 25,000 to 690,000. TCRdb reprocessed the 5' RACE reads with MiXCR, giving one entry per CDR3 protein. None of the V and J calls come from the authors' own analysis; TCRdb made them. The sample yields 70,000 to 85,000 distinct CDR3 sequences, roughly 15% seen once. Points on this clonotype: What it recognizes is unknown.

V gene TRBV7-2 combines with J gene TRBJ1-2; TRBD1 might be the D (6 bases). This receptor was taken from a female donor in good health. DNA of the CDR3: TGTGCCAGCAGCTTAACAGCTTCAGGGGTGGTGACTGGCTACACCTTC. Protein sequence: CASSLTASGVVTGYTF.